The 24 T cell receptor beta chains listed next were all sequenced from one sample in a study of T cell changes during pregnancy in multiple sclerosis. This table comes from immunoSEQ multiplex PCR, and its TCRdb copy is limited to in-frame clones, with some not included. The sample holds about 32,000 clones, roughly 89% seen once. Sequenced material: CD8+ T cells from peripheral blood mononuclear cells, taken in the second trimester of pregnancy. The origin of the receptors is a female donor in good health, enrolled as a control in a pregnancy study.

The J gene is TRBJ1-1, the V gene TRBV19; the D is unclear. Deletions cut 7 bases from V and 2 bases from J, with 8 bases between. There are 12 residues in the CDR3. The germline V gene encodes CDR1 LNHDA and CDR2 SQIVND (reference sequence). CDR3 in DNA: TGTGCCAGTACACTAGCAAACACTGAAGCTTTCTTT. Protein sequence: CASTLANTEAFF.

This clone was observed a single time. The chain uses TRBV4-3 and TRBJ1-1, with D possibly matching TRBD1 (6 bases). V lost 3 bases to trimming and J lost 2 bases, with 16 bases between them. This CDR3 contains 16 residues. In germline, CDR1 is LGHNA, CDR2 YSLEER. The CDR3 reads CASSQGSGDRNTEAFF. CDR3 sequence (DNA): TGCGCCAGCAGCCAGGGGTCAGGGGATCGAAACACTGAAGCTTTCTTT.

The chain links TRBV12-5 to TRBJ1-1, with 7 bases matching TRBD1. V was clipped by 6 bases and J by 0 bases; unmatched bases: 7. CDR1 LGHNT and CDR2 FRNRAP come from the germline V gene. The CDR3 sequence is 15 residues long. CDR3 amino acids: CASGSEGTVNTEAFF. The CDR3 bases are TGTGCTAGTGGGTCAGAAGGGACAGTGAACACTGAAGCTTTCTTT.

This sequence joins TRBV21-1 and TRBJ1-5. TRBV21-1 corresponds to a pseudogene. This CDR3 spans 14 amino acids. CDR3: CASSKRGRNQPQHF. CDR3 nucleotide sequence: TGTGCCAGCAGCAAAAGAGGGCGAAATCAGCCCCAGCATTTT.

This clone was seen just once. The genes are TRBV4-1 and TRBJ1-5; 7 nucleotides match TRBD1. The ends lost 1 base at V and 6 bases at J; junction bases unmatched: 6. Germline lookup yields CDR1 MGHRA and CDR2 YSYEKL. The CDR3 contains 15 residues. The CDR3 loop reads CASSQGRGEGQPQHF. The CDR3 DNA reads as TGCGCCAGCAGCCAAGGCAGGGGGGAAGGTCAGCCCCAGCATTTT.

CDR3 nucleotides: TGTGCCAGCAGCTTAGGAACAAGTCGGGGGGGCCCTGAGACCCAGTACTTC. This sequence encodes CASSLGTSRGGPETQYF. The V and J genes are TRBV11-1 and TRBJ2-5; 8 bases fit TRBD2. CDR1 SGHAT and CDR2 FQDESV come from the germline V gene (reference sequence). The CDR3 is made up of 17 amino acids. V lost 1 base to trimming and J lost 5 bases; unmatched junction nucleotides: 12.

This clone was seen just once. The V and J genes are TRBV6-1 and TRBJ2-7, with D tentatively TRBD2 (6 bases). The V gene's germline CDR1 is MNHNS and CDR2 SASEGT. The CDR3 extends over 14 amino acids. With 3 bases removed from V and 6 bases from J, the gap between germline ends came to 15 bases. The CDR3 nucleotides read TGTGCCAGCAGTGATTCTGGGACTCGGGGCGAGCAGTACTTC. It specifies CASSDSGTRGEQYF.

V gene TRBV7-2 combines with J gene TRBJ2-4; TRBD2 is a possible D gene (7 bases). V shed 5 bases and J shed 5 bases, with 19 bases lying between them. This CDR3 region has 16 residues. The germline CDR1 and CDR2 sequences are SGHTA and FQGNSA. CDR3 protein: CASSQRPGGAQNIQYF. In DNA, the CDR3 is TGTGCCAGCAGCCAAAGACCGGGGGGCGCCCAAAACATTCAGTACTTC.

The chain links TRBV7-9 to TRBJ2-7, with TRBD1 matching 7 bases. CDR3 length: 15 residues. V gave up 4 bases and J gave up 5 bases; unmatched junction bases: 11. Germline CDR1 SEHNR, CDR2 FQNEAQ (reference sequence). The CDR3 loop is CASSSTDRAGDEQYF. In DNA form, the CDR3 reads TGTGCCAGCAGCTCAACTGACAGGGCAGGGGACGAGCAGTACTTC.

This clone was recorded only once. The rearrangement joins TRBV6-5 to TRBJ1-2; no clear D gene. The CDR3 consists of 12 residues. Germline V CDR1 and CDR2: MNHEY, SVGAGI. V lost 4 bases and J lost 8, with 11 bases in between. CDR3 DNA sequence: TGTGCCAGCAGTTCCTACAGTGACGGCTACACCTTC. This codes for CASSSYSDGYTF.

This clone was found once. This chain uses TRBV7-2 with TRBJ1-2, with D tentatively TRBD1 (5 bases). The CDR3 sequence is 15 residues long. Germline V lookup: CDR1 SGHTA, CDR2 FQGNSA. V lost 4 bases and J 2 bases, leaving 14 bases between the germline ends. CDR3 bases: TGTGCCAGCAGCTGGGGGGAGGCGGAGAACTATGGCTACACCTTC. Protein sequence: CASSWGEAENYGYTF.

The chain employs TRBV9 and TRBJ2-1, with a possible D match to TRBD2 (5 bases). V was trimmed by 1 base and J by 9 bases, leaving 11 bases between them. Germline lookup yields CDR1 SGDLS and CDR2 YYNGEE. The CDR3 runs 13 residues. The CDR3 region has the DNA TGTGCCAGCAGCGTATCTAGGGAGCGTGAGCAGTTCTTC. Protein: CASSVSREREQFF. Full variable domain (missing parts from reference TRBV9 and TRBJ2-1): DSGVTQTPKHLITATGQRVTLRCSPRSGDLSVYWYQQSLDQGLQFLIQYYNGEERAKGNILERFSAQQFPDLHSELNLSSLELGDSALYFCASSVSREREQFFGPGTRLTVL.

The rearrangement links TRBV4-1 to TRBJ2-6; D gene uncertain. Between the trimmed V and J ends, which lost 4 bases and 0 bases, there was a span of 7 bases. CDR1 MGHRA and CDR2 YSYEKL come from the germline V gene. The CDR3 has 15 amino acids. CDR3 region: CASSPQFSGANVLTF. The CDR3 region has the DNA TGCGCCAGCAGCCCACAGTTCTCTGGGGCCAACGTCCTGACTTTC.

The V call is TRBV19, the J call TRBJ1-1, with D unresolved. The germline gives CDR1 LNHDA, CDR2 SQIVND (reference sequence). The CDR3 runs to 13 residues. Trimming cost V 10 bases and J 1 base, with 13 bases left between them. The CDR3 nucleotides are TGTGCCATTGCGAATTCTTGGAACACTGAAGCTTTCTTT. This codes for CAIANSWNTEAFF.

CDR3 protein: CASRPGTGDFPGNTIYF. The CDR3 nucleotides are TGTGCCAGCAGACCTGGGACAGGGGATTTTCCTGGAAACACCATATATTTT. The chain has TRBV21-1 and TRBJ1-3; the table's TRBD1 call for D was not verified on the DNA. TRBV21-1 is annotated as a pseudogene. This CDR3 spans 17 amino acids.

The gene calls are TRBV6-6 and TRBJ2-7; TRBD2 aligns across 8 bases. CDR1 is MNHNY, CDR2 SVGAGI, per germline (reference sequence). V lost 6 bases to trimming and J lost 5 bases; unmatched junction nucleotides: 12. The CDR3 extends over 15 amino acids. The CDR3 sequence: CASRPRTGGQDEQYF. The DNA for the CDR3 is TGTGCCAGCAGACCCCGAACGGGGGGGCAAGACGAGCAGTACTTC.

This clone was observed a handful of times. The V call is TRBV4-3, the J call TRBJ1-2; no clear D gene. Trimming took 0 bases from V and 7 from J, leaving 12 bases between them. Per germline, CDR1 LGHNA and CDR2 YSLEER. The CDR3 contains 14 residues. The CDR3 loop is CASSQDIPGIGYTF. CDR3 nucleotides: TGCGCCAGCAGCCAAGACATCCCAGGTATTGGCTACACCTTC.

The CDR3 region is CASSPGTGAYNEQFF. DNA of the CDR3: TGTGCCAGCAGCCCGGGGACAGGGGCCTACAATGAGCAGTTCTTC. The chain carries TRBV7-9 and TRBJ2-1; TRBD1 matches at 10 bases. Trimming cost V 5 bases and J 2 bases; bases outside gene matches: 3. Germline V gene lookup returns CDR1 SEHNR and CDR2 FQNEAQ (reference sequence). CDR3 size: 15 residues.

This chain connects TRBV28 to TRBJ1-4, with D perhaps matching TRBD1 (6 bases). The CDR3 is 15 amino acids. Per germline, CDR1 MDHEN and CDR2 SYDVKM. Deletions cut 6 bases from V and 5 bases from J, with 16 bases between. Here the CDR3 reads CASSLTGQRNEKLFF. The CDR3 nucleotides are TGTGCCAGCAGCCTCACTGGACAGCGAAATGAAAAACTGTTTTTT.

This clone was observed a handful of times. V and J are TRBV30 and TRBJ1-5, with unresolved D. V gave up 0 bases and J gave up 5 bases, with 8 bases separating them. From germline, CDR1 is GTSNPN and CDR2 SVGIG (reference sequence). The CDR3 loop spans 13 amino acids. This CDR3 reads CAWSVPLDQPQHF. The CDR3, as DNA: TGTGCCTGGAGTGTACCCTTAGATCAGCCCCAGCATTTT. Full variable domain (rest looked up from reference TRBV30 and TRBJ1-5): SQTIHQWPATLVQPVGSPLSLECTVEGTSNPNLYWYRQAAGRGLQLLFYSVGIGQISSEVPQNLSASRPQDRQFILSSKKLLLSDSGFYLCAWSVPLDQPQHFGDGTRLSIL.

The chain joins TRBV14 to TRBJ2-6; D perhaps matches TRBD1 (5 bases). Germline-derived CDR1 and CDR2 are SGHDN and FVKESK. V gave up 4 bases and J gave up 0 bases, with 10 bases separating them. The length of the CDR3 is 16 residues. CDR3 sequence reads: CASSLARVSGANVLTF. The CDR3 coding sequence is TGTGCCAGCAGCCTAGCCAGGGTCTCTGGGGCCAACGTCCTGACTTTC.

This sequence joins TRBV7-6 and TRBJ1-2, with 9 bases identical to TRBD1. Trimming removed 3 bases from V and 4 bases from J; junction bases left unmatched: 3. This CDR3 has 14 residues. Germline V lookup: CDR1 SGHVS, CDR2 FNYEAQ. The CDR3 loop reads CASSFGQGIYGYTF. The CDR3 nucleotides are TGTGCCAGCAGCTTTGGACAGGGGATCTATGGCTACACCTTC.

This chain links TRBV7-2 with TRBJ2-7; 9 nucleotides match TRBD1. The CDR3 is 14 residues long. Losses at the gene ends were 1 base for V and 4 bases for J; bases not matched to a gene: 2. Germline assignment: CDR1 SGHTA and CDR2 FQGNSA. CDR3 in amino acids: CASSLGQGGYEQYF. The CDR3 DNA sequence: TGTGCCAGCAGCTTAGGACAGGGGGGTTACGAGCAGTACTTC.

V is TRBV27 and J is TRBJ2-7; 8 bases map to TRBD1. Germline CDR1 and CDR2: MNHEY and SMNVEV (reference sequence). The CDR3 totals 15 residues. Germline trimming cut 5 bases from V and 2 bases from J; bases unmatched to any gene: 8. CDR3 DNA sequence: TGTGCCAGCAGTGACCGAACAGGGGGACCCTACGAGCAGTACTTC. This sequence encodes CASSDRTGGPYEQYF.